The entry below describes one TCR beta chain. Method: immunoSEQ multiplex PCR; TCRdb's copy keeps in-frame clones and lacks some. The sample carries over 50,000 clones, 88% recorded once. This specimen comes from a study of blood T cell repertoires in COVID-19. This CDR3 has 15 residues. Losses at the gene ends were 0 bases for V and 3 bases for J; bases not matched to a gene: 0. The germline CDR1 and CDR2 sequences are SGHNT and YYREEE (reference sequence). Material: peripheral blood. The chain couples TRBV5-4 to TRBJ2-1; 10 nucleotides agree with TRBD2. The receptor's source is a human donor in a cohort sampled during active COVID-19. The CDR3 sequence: CASSLGLAGYNEQFF. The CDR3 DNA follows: TGTGCCAGCAGCTTGGGACTAGCGGGCTACAATGAGCAGTTCTTC.